These 17 T cell receptor beta chains were sequenced from one sample in a study of cytomegalovirus exposure and HLA in healthy donors. PCR amplification relied on 60 Vbeta primers (plus 13 Jbeta primers). Generated by immunoSEQ multiplex PCR, the TCRdb table keeps only in-frame clones and is missing some. Altogether 160,000 or so clones are present, about 83% being singletons, with the ten largest covering over 0.8%. The specimen sequenced was PBMCs. These receptors all come from a woman younger than 45 in good health and CMV-seronegative.

The rearrangement links TRBV19 to TRBJ1-5; tentative D call: TRBD1 (5 bases). Trimming pared 6 bases from V and 3 bases from J, leaving 12 bases between. CDR3 length: 14 residues. CDR1 and CDR2 from the germline V gene are LNHDA and SQIVND (reference sequence). CDR3 DNA: TGTGCCAGTAGCAAGACAGAATACAATCAGCCCCAGCATTTT. It encodes CASSKTEYNQPQHF.

The V gene is TRBV20-1, the J gene TRBJ1-2; unclear D gene. CDR1 and CDR2 (germline): DFQATT, SNEGSKA (reference sequence). The CDR3 covers 11 residues. V was clipped by 3 bases and J by 6 bases, with 8 bases between them. The CDR3 DNA reads TGCAGTGCTAGCCGGGTAAATGGCTACACCTTC. This codes for CSASRVNGYTF.

The chain combines TRBV5-1 with TRBJ2-7; 7 bases line up with TRBD2. V lost 4 bases, J lost 4 bases, and 8 bases stayed unmatched. From germline, CDR1 is SGHRS and CDR2 YFSETQ. This CDR3 contains 14 residues. This CDR3 is CASSTGLVTYEQYF. The CDR3 nucleotides read TGCGCCAGCAGCACCGGACTAGTTACATACGAGCAGTACTTC.

This clone has a handful of counts. The rearrangement joins TRBV7-2 to TRBJ2-5; a possible D gene is TRBD1 (5 bases). V was pared by 1 base and J by 4 bases, with 10 bases between. Looked up from germline, CDR1 is SGHTA and CDR2 is FQGNSA. CDR3 length equals 14 residues. For the CDR3, the DNA is TGTGCCAGCAGCTTAGACAGGATGGCAGAGACCCAGTACTTC. It encodes CASSLDRMAETQYF. Full variable domain (outside the CDR3, taken from reference TRBV7-2 and TRBJ2-5): GAGVSQSPSNKVTEKGKDVELRCDPISGHTALYWYRQSLGQGLEFLIYFQGNSAPDKSGLPSDRFSAERTGGSVSTLTIQRTQQEDSAVYLCASSLDRMAETQYFGPGTRLLVL.

J is TRBJ2-2 and V is TRBV7-8, with D hard to call. The germline V gene has CDR1 SGHVS and CDR2 FQNEAQ. The CDR3 is 15 residues long. The germline V and J ends were trimmed by 2 bases and 3 bases, with 10 bases remaining between them. CDR3 DNA: TGTGCCAGCAGCTTAATTGGCTTGGACACCGGGGAGCTGTTTTTT. It codes for CASSLIGLDTGELFF. Variable domain in full (rest from reference TRBV7-8 and TRBJ2-2): GAGVSQSPRYKVAKRGQDVALRCDPISGHVSLFWYQQALGQGPEFLTYFQNEAQLDKSGLPSDRFFAERPEGSVSTLKIQRTQQEDSAVYLCASSLIGLDTGELFFGEGSRLTVL.

This clone was detected only once. The J gene is TRBJ1-6, the V gene TRBV11-2, with D tentatively TRBD1 (5 bases). This CDR3 spans 17 amino acids. Trimming took 6 bases from V and 0 from J, leaving 15 bases between them. Germline V CDR1 and CDR2: SGHAT, FQNNGV. The CDR3 loop is CASSRDWESSYNSPLHF. The CDR3 DNA is TGTGCCAGCAGTCGGGACTGGGAGAGCTCCTATAATTCACCCCTCCACTTT.

In the case of this clone: Within the sample, other DNA sequences also encode this same CDR3. The genes are TRBV18 and TRBJ1-5; D is ambiguous. The CDR3 covers 15 residues. V shed 3 bases and J shed 1 base, with 10 bases lying between them. Looked up from germline, CDR1 is KGHSH and CDR2 is LQKENI. The CDR3 reads CASSPGSGSNQPQHF. CDR3 nucleotides: TGTGCCAGCTCACCTGGTTCGGGAAGCAATCAGCCCCAGCATTTT.

There are a few counts of this clone. The V and J genes are TRBV6-5 and TRBJ1-1; tentatively, D is TRBD1 (6 bases). V lost 3 bases, J lost 0 bases, and 8 bases lay in between. The CDR3 length is 14 residues. From germline, CDR1 is MNHEY and CDR2 SVGAGI. The CDR3 DNA follows: TGTGCCAGCAGTTATCAGGGGCTGAACACTGAAGCTTTCTTT. This codes for CASSYQGLNTEAFF.

V is TRBV6-5 and J is TRBJ1-3; no definite D call. Per germline, CDR1 MNHEY and CDR2 SVGAGI. This CDR3 comprises 15 residues. The germline V and J ends were trimmed by 2 bases and 1 base, with 9 bases remaining between them. The CDR3: CASSYEGRSGNTIYF. The CDR3, as DNA: TGTGCCAGCAGTTACGAGGGTCGGTCTGGAAACACCATATATTTT.

The chain carries TRBV12-1 and TRBJ2-3; the D call in the table, TRBD2, was not verified against the DNA. TRBV12-1 is deemed a pseudogene. The CDR3 extends over 16 amino acids. CDR3 protein: CASTNAWGGPVDTQYF. The CDR3 coding sequence is TGTGCCAGCACCAACGCCTGGGGGGGGCCCGTAGATACGCAGTATTTT.

On this clone: Relative to the germline gene, one junction end is altered; a read error may explain this. The chain carries TRBV5-1 and TRBJ2-2; a possible D gene is TRBD2 (5 bases). This CDR3 has 13 residues. Germline values: CDR1 SGHRS, CDR2 YFSETQ. The CDR3 DNA follows: TGCGCCAGCCGCTTGGGCGGGACCGGGGAGCTGTTTTTT. Its translation: CASRLGGTGELFF.

The chain employs TRBV10-3 and TRBJ2-7; 7 nucleotides agree with TRBD1. Germline loops: CDR1 ENHRY, CDR2 SYGVKD. CDR3 length: 15 amino acids. Trimming at V came to 4 bases and at J to 5 bases, leaving 11 bases not matched to a gene. CDR3 in amino acids: CAISGWGRGLDEQYF. CDR3 bases: TGTGCCATCAGTGGATGGGGCAGGGGGTTGGACGAGCAGTACTTC.

Worth noting for this clone: The junction and the germline gene differ at one end; a read error may be behind it. The rearrangement joins TRBV11-2 to TRBJ2-7, with no clear D. The CDR3 sequence is 13 residues long. From germline, CDR1 is SGHAT and CDR2 FQNNGV. DNA of the CDR3: TGTGCCAGCAGCTTAGGACACATCTACGGGCAGTACTTC. Protein sequence: CASSLGHIYGQYF.

The chain employs TRBV7-6 and TRBJ2-5; 8 positions agree with TRBD1. The germline V gene encodes CDR1 SGHVS and CDR2 FNYEAQ. The CDR3 sequence is 16 residues long. Germline trimming cut 1 base from V and 3 bases from J; bases unmatched to any gene: 7. In DNA form, the CDR3 reads TGTGCCAGCAGCTTAGTTGGGTTACAGGGGGAAGAGACCCAGTACTTC. Protein product: CASSLVGLQGEETQYF. The whole variable domain, remainder taken from reference TRBV7-6 and TRBJ2-5, is GAGVSQSPRYKVTKRGQDVALRCDPISGHVSLYWYRQALGQGPEFLTYFNYEAQQDKSGLPNDRFSAERPEGSISTLTIQRTEQRDSAMYRCASSLVGLQGEETQYFGPGTRLLVL.

The chain has TRBV7-6 and TRBJ2-5, with TRBD1 matching over 8 bases. The closer fit of TRBJ2-7 to the DNA end suggests the J call may be wrong. The CDR3 is 16 amino acids. Germline-derived CDR1 and CDR2 are SGHVS and FNYEAQ. The CDR3 coding sequence is TGTGCCAGCAGCCTAAACGGACAGGGAGGCACCTACGAGCAGTACTTC. Translated, it gives CASSLNGQGGTYEQYF.

This chain joins TRBV30 and TRBJ1-5, with a weak D call TRBD1 (5 bases). Trimming took off 4 bases at V and 7 bases at J, with 14 bases between the two ends. From germline, CDR1 is GTSNPN and CDR2 SVGIG (reference sequence). The length of the CDR3 is 13 residues. This CDR3 reads CAWTGGTGQPQHF. In nucleotides, the CDR3 is TGTGCCTGGACCGGGGGGACTGGCCAGCCCCAGCATTTT. The whole variable domain, filled in from reference TRBV30 and TRBJ1-5, reads SQTIHQWPATLVQPVGSPLSLECTVEGTSNPNLYWYRQAAGRGLQLLFYSVGIGQISSEVPQNLSASRPQDRQFILSSKKLLLSDSGFYLCAWTGGTGQPQHFGDGTRLSIL.

The V call is TRBV5-1, the J call TRBJ1-6, with D tentatively TRBD1 (5 bases). V was pared by 4 bases and J by 5 bases, with 13 bases between. CDR3 length: 15 amino acids. The germline V gene has CDR1 SGHRS and CDR2 YFSETQ. The CDR3 here is CASSGGTVNNSPLHF. The CDR3 DNA reads TGCGCCAGCAGCGGGGGGACCGTAAATAATTCACCCCTCCACTTT.